The 21 T cell receptor beta chains in this list originate from one sample, sequenced in a study of response to subunit inactivated influenza vaccine. TCRdb re-called the RT-PCR reads with MiXCR, one entry per CDR3 protein. The sample has hundreds of thousands of distinct CDR3 sequences; approximately 18% are singletons. Sequenced here: PBMCs from blood, sampled more than 4 days after vaccination. Every receptor here comes from a man aged 50 to 59 who received an inactivated influenza vaccine.

The chain's CDR3 is CASSLSPDYEQYF. In DNA, the CDR3 is TGCGCCAGCAGCTTGTCACCCGACTACGAGCAGTACTTC. The chain is built from TRBV5-1 and TRBJ2-7; unclear D gene. V lost 1 base and J lost 3, with 8 bases in between. CDR1 and CDR2 from the germline V gene are SGHRS and YFSETQ. The CDR3 has 13 amino acids.

A few counts support this clonotype. The chain recombines TRBV10-3 with TRBJ2-3; 7 bases are a match to TRBD2. Trimming removed 3 bases from V and 5 bases from J; junction bases left unmatched: 8. CDR1 and CDR2 (germline): ENHRY, SYGVKD. The length of the CDR3 is 15 residues. The CDR3, as DNA: TGTGCCATCAGTGACCCAGGACTAGACCAAGATACGCAGTATTTT. Protein: CAISDPGLDQDTQYF.

This clonotype was detected only a few times. This chain uses TRBV2 with TRBJ2-3; D unclear. Germline V lookup: CDR1 SNHLY, CDR2 FYNNEI. This CDR3 spans 13 amino acids. V lost 0 bases to trimming and J lost 6 bases, with 7 bases between them. This chain's CDR3 is CASSEAGRDTQYF. In DNA form, the CDR3 reads TGTGCCAGCAGTGAAGCGGGCAGGGATACGCAGTATTTT.

The CDR3: CSATERDYEQYF. Here the CDR3 DNA reads TGCAGTGCTACGGAGAGGGACTACGAGCAGTACTTC. The chain combines TRBV20-1 with TRBJ2-7; D possibly corresponds to TRBD2 (5 bases). V was clipped by 4 bases and J by 3 bases, with 10 bases between them. The CDR3 covers 12 residues. The germline V gene encodes CDR1 DFQATT and CDR2 SNEGSKA (reference sequence).

The J gene is TRBJ2-1, the V gene TRBV20-1, with D hard to call. The CDR3 totals 13 residues. V lost 3 bases and J 3 bases, leaving 9 bases between the germline ends. The germline CDR1 and CDR2 sequences are DFQATT and SNEGSKA (reference sequence). This CDR3 reads CSARESDYNEQFF. The DNA of the CDR3 is TGCAGTGCTAGGGAATCGGACTACAATGAGCAGTTCTTC.

This chain connects TRBV20-1 to TRBJ2-3, with unresolved D. Germline loops: CDR1 DFQATT, CDR2 SNEGSKA (reference sequence). The CDR3 consists of 13 residues. CDR3 in DNA: TGCAGCGAAGACGGAACTAGCACAGATACGCAGTATTTT. Residues: CSEDGTSTDTQYF.

This clonotype came up a few times. This CDR3 is CASSQETAVAVQETQYF. The CDR3 DNA is TGTGCCAGCAGCCAAGAGACTGCAGTTGCTGTCCAAGAGACCCAGTACTTC. The chain joins TRBV3-1 to TRBJ2-5; no clear D. V was clipped by 0 bases and J by 1 base, with 15 bases between them. Germline values: CDR1 LGHDT, CDR2 YNNKEL (reference sequence). The CDR3 is 17 residues long.

J is TRBJ2-7 and V is TRBV2; D is possibly TRBD1 (6 bases). The CDR3 length is 15 residues. Germline V lookup: CDR1 SNHLY, CDR2 FYNNEI. V dropped 9 bases and J dropped 1 base, with 19 bases sitting between them. DNA of the CDR3: TGTGCCAGAAGTTCTGACAGGAGCCCATCCTACGAGCAGTACTTC. It translates to CARSSDRSPSYEQYF.

Many counts were recorded for this clonotype. The chain uses TRBV29-1 and TRBJ1-2; 7 bases are a match to TRBD1. V trimming: 0 bases; J trimming: 7 bases; junction bases outside the gene matches: 8. CDR3 length: 14 amino acids. Germline V CDR1 and CDR2: SQVTM, ANQGSEA. The CDR3 nucleotides read TGCAGCGTTGAAGAGGGGGAGACAGGGAGTGGCTACACCTTC. Amino acid sequence: CSVEEGETGSGYTF.

This clonotype was recorded a few times. Here the CDR3 reads CASSQVGLQGTQYF. In DNA form, the CDR3 reads TGTGCCAGCAGCCAAGTTGGGCTCCAGGGGACGCAGTATTTT. This chain links TRBV3-1 with TRBJ2-3; TRBD1 is a possible D gene (6 bases). There are 14 residues in the CDR3. V was shortened by 1 base and J by 9 bases, with 14 bases between the two germline ends. Germline values: CDR1 LGHDT, CDR2 YNNKEL (reference sequence).

This clonotype was counted a few times. The V and J genes are TRBV28 and TRBJ2-3; D might be TRBD1 or TRBD2, each matching 5 bases. The CDR3 length is 16 residues. V dropped 9 bases and J dropped 5 bases, with 24 bases sitting between them. Germline V lookup: CDR1 MDHEN, CDR2 SYDVKM. The CDR3 region is CASSRGVLTLGDTQYF. CDR3 nucleotide sequence: TGTGCCAGTTCGAGGGGAGTGCTCACCTTAGGAGATACGCAGTATTTT.

There are a few counts of this clonotype. The chain joins TRBV11-2 to TRBJ2-3; TRBD1 matches at 7 bases. V shed 0 bases, J shed 5 bases, and the junction held 5 bases outside the gene matches. In germline, CDR1 is SGHAT, CDR2 FQNNGV. The CDR3 has 15 amino acids. CDR3 DNA: TGTGCCAGCAGCTTAGAGAGGGGGCGCAAAGATACGCAGTATTTT. It yields the protein CASSLERGRKDTQYF.

This clonotype was counted only a few times. V usage is TRBV6-2 or TRBV6-3 and J usage is TRBJ1-1; tentative D call: TRBD1 (6 bases). The CDR3 loop spans 14 amino acids. The V end was cut by 5 bases, the J end by 6 bases, with 16 bases between. Germline CDR1 MNHEY, CDR2 SVGEGT. The CDR3: CASSQGSWLPEAFF. The CDR3 DNA follows: TGTGCCAGCAGTCAGGGGTCCTGGCTACCTGAAGCTTTCTTT.

Only a few counts were recorded for this clonotype. The chain uses TRBV6-1 and TRBJ2-2; 11 bases fit TRBD2. This CDR3 is 17 amino acids long. Trimming took 5 bases from V and 5 from J; bases not matched to a gene: 10. Germline CDR1 and CDR2: MNHNS and SASEGT. CDR3 coding DNA: TGTGCCAGCAGTCCTCCTACTAGCGGGAGTACAACCGGGGAGCTGTTTTTT. Protein product: CASSPPTSGSTTGELFF.

This clonotype showed up just a few times. The chain uses TRBV29-1 and TRBJ2-7; no clear D gene. This CDR3 has 12 amino acids. V dropped 0 bases and J dropped 0 bases, with 3 bases sitting between them. Germline CDR1 reads SQVTM; CDR2 reads ANQGSEA. The DNA of the CDR3 is TGCAGCGTTGAAGAAAGCTCCTACGAGCAGTACTTC. It encodes CSVEESSYEQYF.

A few counts support this clonotype. V is TRBV29-1 and J is TRBJ2-1, with 8 bases that match TRBD2. Per the germline V gene, CDR1 is SQVTM and CDR2 is ANQGSEA. After removal of 5 bases from V and 10 bases from J, the junction contained 7 bases not matched to a gene. This CDR3 comprises 12 residues. The CDR3 is CSVSSGTREQFF. Written as DNA, the CDR3 is TGCAGCGTTAGTAGCGGGACGCGGGAGCAGTTCTTC.

The chain carries TRBV7-2 and TRBJ2-7; a weak D match, TRBD1 (6 bases). V was clipped by 5 bases and J by 2 bases, with 10 bases between them. Germline CDR1 SGHTA, CDR2 FQGNSA. The CDR3 is 13 residues long. The CDR3 coding sequence is TGTGCCAGCAGCGTGGACAGAGCCTACGAGCAGTACTTC. Translated: CASSVDRAYEQYF.

This clonotype was detected only a few times. Here the CDR3 DNA reads TGCAGTGCTAATAGCGGGAGGGCCCCCTACGAGCAGTACTTC. Its translation: CSANSGRAPYEQYF. V is TRBV20-1 and J is TRBJ2-7; 11 bases agree with TRBD2. Trimming removed 4 bases from V and 2 bases from J; junction bases left unmatched: 4. Looked up from germline, CDR1 is DFQATT and CDR2 is SNEGSKA (reference sequence). The CDR3 covers 14 residues.

As for this clonotype: A clone one base away is much larger, so this may be a read error. The J gene is TRBJ2-1, the V gene TRBV3-1; 9 nucleotides agree with TRBD2. Germline V gene lookup returns CDR1 LGHDT and CDR2 YNNKEL (reference sequence). The CDR3 is 15 residues long. Trimming took 4 bases from V and 3 from J; bases not matched to a gene: 4. The DNA for the CDR3 is TGTGCCAGCAGCCCCTGGACTAGCGACTACAATGAGCAGTTCTTC. Amino acids: CASSPWTSDYNEQFF.

This clonotype was counted between two and nine times. The chain combines TRBV6-2 or TRBV6-3 with TRBJ1-3, with 8 bases matching TRBD1. Trimming removed 5 bases from V and 0 bases from J; junction bases left unmatched: 12. The CDR3 contains 18 residues. Germline V gene lookup returns CDR1 MNHEY and CDR2 SVGEGT. The CDR3 DNA sequence: TGTGCCAGCAGTATCCCCGGGACAGGACTCCCCTCTGGAAACACCATATATTTT. Translation: CASSIPGTGLPSGNTIYF.

The chain couples TRBV4-2 to TRBJ2-2, with 7 bases identical to TRBD1. Germline CDR1 is LGHNA and CDR2 is YNFKEQ. Trimming at V came to 1 base and at J to 1 base, leaving 6 bases not matched to a gene. The CDR3 spans 17 residues. CDR3: CASSQASNRGNTGELFF. CDR3 in DNA: TGTGCCAGCAGCCAAGCCTCCAACAGGGGGAACACCGGGGAGCTGTTTTTT.